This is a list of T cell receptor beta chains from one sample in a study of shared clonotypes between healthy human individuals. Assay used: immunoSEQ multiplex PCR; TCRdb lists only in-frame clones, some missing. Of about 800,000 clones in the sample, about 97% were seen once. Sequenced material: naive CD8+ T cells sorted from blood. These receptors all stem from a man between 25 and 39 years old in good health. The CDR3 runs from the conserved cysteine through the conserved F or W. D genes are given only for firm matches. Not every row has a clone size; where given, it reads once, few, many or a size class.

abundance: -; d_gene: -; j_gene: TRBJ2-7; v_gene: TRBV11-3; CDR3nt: TGTGCCAGCAGCTTAGAAGGGGGTGGCGAGCAGTACTTC; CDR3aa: CASSLEGGGEQYF
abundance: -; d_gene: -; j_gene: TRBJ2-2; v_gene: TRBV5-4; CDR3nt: TGTGCCAGCAGTCTTACCCCGGTAGAAGACTACGGGGAGCTGTTTTTT; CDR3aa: CASSLTPVEDYGELFF
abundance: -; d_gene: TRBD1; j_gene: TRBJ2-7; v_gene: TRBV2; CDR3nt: TGTGCCAGCAGCCCACCCGGAAGCAGGGGGTCCTACGAGCAGTACTTC; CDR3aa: CASSPPGSRGSYEQYF
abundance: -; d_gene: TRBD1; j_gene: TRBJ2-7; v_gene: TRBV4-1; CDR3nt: TGCGCCAGCAGCAAAGAGACAGGGAGCTACGAGCAGTACTTC; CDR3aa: CASSKETGSYEQYF
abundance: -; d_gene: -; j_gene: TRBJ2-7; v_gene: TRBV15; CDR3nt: TGTGCCACCAGCAGAGATAGGGCCCCCTGGGCCGAGCAGTACTTC; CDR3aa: CATSRDRAPWAEQYF
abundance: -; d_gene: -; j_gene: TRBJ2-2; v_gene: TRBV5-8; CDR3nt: TGTGCCAGCAGCCCGTCGACAGTGAACACCGGGGAGCTGTTTTTT; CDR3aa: CASSPSTVNTGELFF
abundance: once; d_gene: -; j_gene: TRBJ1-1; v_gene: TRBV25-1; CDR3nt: TGTGCCAGCTCTTACTCTGGGGCTGAAGCTTTCTTT; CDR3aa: CASSYSGAEAFF
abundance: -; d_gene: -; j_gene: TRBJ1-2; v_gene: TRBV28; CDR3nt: TGTGCCAGCAGTTTTCTGCAGGGCGAACTTCTCTATGGCTACACCTTC; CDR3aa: CASSFLQGELLYGYTF
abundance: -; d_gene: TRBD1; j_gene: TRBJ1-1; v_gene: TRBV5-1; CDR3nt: TGCGCCAGCAGCTCCGGGACAGGATACATGAACACTGAAGCTTTCTTT; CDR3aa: CASSSGTGYMNTEAFF
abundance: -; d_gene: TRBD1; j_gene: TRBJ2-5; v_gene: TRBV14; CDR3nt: TGTGCCAGCAGCCCAGCCTTTCGGGGACAGGGGCCGGAGACCCAGTACTTC; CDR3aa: CASSPAFRGQGPETQYF
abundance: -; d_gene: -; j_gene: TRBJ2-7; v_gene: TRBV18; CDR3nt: TGTGCCAGCTCACCCGATATCCAACAGGGACTCTACGAGCAGTACTTC; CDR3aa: CASSPDIQQGLYEQYF
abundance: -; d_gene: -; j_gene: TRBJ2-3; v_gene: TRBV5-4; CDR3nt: TGTGCCAGCAGCTTGGGTCTGGGGCTCACAGATACGCAGTATTTT; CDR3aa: CASSLGLGLTDTQYF
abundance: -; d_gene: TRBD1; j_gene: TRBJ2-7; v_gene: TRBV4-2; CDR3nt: TGTGCCAGCAGCCAAGGGACAGGGGCACCCTACGAGCAGTACTTC; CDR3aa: CASSQGTGAPYEQYF
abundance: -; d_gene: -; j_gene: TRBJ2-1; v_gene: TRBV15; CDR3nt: TGTGCCACCTCTCAGAGGAATGAGCAGTTCTTC; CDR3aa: CATSQRNEQFF
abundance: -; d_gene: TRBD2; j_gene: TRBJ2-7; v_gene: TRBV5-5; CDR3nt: TGTGCCAGCAGCTGGCGTAGCGGGAGCTACGAGCAGTACTTC; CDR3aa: CASSWRSGSYEQYF
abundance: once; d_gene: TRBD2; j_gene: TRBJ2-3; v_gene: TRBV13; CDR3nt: TGTGCCAGCAGCGCGGGACTAGCGGGCGCCAAAGGCACGCAGTATTTT; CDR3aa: CASSAGLAGAKGTQYF
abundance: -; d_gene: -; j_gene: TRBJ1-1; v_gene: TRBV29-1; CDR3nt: TGCAGCGTTGTTGGCCCGCGGGAAGCTTTCTTT; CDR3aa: CSVVGPREAFF
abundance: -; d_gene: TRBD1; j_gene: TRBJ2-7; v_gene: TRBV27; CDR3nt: TGTGCCAGCAGTTTACGGACAGGGTACGAGCAGTACTTC; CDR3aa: CASSLRTGYEQYF
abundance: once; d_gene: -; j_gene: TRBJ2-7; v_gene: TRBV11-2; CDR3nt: TGTGCCAGCAGCTTAGTTGGGGGAGAAGGCGAGCAGTACTTC; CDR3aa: CASSLVGGEGEQYF
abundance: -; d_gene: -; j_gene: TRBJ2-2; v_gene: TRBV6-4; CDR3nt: TGTGCCAGCAGTGATCGCGGCTTAGACACCGGGGAGCTGTTTTTT; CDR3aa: CASSDRGLDTGELFF
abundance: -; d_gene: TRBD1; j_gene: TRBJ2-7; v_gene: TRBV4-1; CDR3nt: TGCGCCAGCAGCCAGGACAGGGACGACGAGCAGTACTTC; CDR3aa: CASSQDRDDEQYF
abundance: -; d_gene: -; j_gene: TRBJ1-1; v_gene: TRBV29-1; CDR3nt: TGCAGCGCACGACAGGCCAGCATGAACACTGAAGCTTTCTTT; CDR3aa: CSARQASMNTEAFF